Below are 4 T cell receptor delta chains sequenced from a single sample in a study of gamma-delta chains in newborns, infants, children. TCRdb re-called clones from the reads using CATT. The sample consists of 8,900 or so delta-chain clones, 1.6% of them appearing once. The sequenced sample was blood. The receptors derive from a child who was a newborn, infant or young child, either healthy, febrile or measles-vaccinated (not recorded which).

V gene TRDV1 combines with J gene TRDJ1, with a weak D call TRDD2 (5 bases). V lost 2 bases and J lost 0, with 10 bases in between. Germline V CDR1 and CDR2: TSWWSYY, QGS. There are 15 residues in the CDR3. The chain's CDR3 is CALGEAPSHTDKLIF. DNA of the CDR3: TGTGCTCTTGGGGAAGCCCCTTCACACACCGATAAACTCATCTTT.

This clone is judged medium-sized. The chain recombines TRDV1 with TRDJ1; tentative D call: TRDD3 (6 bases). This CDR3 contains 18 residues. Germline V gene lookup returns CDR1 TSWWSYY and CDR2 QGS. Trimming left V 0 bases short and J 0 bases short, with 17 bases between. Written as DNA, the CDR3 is TGTGCTCTTGGGGAACTAGGGATATTCACCCAGTACACCGATAAACTCATCTTT. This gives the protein CALGELGIFTQYTDKLIF.

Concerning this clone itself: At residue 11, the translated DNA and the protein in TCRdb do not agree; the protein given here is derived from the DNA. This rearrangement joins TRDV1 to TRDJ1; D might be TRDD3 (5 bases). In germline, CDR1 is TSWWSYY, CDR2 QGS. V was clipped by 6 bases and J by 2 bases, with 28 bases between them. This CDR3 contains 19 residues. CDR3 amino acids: CALGGSPFGGERGTDKLIF. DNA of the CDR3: TGTGCTCTTGGAGGGTCCCCATTTGGTGGGGAAAGAGGGACCGATAAACTCATCTTT.

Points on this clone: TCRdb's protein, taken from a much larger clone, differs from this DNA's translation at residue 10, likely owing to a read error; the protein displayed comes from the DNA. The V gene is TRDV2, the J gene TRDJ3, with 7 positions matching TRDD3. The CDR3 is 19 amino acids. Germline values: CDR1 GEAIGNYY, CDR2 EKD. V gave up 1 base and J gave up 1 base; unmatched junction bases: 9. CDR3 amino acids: CACDTAYWGLSWDTRQMFF. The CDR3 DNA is TGTGCCTGTGACACGGCCTACTGGGGACTGTCCTGGGACACCCGACAGATGTTTTTC.